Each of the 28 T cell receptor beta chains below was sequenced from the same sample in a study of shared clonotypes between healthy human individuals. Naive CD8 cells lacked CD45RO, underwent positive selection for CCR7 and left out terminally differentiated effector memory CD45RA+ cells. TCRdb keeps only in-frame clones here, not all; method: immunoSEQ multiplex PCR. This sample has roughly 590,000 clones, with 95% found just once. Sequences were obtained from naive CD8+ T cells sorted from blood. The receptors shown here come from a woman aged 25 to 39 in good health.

CDR3 bases: TGTGCCAGCAGCTTAGGTTCTTCAGGCGTCCTATCTGGCTACACCTTC. Protein: CASSLGSSGVLSGYTF. The chain uses TRBV13 and TRBJ1-2, with D hard to call. This CDR3 region has 16 residues. Trimming stripped 0 bases from V and 7 bases from J, with 18 bases between. The V gene's germline CDR1 is PRHDT and CDR2 FYEKMQ (reference sequence).

CDR3 in amino acids: CASSFVPENGYTF. Here the CDR3 DNA reads TGTGCCAGCAGTTTTGTGCCGGAGAATGGCTACACCTTC. The chain couples TRBV28 to TRBJ1-2; the D is unclear. The CDR3 is 13 residues long. From germline, CDR1 is MDHEN and CDR2 SYDVKM. The V gene lost 3 bases and the J gene lost 6 bases, with 11 bases spanning the gap.

Here the CDR3 DNA reads TGTGCCAGCAGTTCCCCCGCACAGGGTATTTATGGCTACACCTTC. It codes for CASSSPAQGIYGYTF. This sequence joins TRBV27 and TRBJ1-2; TRBD1 might be the D (6 bases). The CDR3 contains 15 residues. From germline, CDR1 is MNHEY and CDR2 SMNVEV (reference sequence). The V end was cut by 4 bases, the J end by 5 bases, with 17 bases between.

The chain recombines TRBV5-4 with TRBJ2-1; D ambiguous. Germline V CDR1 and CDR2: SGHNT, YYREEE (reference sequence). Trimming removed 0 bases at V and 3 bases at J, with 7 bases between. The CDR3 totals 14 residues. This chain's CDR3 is CASSLDSFYNEQFF. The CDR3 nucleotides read TGTGCCAGCAGCTTGGACAGCTTCTACAATGAGCAGTTCTTC.

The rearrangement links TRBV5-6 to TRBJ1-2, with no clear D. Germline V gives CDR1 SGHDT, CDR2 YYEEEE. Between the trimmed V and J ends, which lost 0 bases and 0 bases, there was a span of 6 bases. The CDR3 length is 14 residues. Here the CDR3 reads CASSLGATNYGYTF. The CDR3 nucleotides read TGTGCCAGCAGCTTGGGTGCTACTAACTATGGCTACACCTTC. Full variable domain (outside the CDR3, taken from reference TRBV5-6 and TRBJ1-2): DAGVTQSPTHLIKTRGQQVTLRCSPKSGHDTVSWYQQALGQGPQFIFQYYEEEERQRGNFPDRFSGHQFPNYSSELNVNALLLGDSALYLCASSLGATNYGYTFGSGTRLTVV.

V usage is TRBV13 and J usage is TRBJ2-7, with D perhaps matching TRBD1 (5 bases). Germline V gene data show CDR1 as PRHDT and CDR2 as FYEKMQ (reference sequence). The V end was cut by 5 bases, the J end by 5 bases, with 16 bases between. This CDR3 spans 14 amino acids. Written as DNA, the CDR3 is TGTGCCAGCAGCCTCCAGGGTCTAATCCACGAGCAGTACTTC. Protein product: CASSLQGLIHEQYF.

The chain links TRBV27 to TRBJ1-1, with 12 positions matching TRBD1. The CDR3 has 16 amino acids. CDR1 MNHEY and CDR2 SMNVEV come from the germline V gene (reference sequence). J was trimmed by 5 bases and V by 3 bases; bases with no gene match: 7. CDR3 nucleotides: TGTGCCAGCAGTTTGGGGGACAGGGGGCGAGGAACTGAAGCTTTCTTT. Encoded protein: CASSLGDRGRGTEAFF.

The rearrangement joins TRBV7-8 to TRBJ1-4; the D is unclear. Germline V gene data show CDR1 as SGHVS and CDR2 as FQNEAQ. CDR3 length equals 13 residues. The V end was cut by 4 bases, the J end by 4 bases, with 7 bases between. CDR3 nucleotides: TGTGCCAGCAGCTCGGGAATTAATGAAAAACTGTTTTTT. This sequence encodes CASSSGINEKLFF. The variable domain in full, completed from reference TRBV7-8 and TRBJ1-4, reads GAGVSQSPRYKVAKRGQDVALRCDPISGHVSLFWYQQALGQGPEFLTYFQNEAQLDKSGLPSDRFFAERPEGSVSTLKIQRTQQEDSAVYLCASSSGINEKLFFGSGTQLSVL.

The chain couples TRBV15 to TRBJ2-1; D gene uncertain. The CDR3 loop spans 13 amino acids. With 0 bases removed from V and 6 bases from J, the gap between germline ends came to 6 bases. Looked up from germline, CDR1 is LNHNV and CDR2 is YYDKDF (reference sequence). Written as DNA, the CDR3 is TGTGCCACCAGCAGAGAGGGCAGCAATGAGCAGTTCTTC. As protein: CATSREGSNEQFF.

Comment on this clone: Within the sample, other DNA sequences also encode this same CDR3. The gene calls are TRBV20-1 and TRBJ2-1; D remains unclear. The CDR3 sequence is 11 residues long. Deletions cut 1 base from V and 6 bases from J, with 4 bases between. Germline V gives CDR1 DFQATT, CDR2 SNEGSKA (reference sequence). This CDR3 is CSARVVNEQFF. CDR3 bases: TGCAGTGCTAGAGTGGTCAATGAGCAGTTCTTC.

The chain's CDR3 is CASSLFGTGVYEQYF. CDR3 coding DNA: TGTGCCAGCAGTTTATTTGGGACAGGGGTCTACGAGCAGTACTTC. J is TRBJ2-5 and V is TRBV27, with TRBD1 matching over 10 bases. The J call may be mistaken, given a closer DNA end match to TRBJ2-7. Per germline, CDR1 MNHEY and CDR2 SMNVEV (reference sequence). The CDR3 covers 15 residues.

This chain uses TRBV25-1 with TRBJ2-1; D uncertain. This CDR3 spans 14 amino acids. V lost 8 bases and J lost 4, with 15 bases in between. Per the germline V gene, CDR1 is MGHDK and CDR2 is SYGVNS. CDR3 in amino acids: CASGDAGNYNEQFF. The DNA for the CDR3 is TGTGCCAGCGGCGACGCAGGAAATTACAATGAGCAGTTCTTC.

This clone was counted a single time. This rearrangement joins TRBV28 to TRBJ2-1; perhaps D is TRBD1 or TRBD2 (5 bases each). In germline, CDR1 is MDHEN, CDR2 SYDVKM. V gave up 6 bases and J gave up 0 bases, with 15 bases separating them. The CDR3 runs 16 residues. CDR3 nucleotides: TGTGCCAGCAGCCGGATGGGGGAGAGCTCCTACAATGAGCAGTTCTTC. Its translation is CASSRMGESSYNEQFF.

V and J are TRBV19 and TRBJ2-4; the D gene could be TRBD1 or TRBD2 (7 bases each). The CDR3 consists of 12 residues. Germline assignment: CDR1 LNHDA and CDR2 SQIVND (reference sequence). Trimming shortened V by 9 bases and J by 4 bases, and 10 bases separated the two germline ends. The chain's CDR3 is CASRGGKNIQYF. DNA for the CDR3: TGTGCCAGCAGGGGGGGTAAAAACATTCAGTACTTC.

CDR3 sequence (DNA): TGTGCCAGCAGCTTGCGGGAGGCACCCGGGGGAGACGAGCAGTACTTC. It codes for CASSLREAPGGDEQYF. This chain joins TRBV7-8 and TRBJ2-7; 8 bases fit TRBD2. This CDR3 comprises 16 residues. J was trimmed by 5 bases and V by 3 bases; bases with no gene match: 12. Germline V CDR1 and CDR2: SGHVS, FQNEAQ.

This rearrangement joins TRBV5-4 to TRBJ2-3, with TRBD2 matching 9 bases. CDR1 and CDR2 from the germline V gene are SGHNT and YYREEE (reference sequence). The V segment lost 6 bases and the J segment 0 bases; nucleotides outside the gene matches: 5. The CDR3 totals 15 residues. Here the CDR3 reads CASIMSGGSTDTQYF. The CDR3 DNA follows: TGTGCCAGCATCATGAGCGGGGGGAGCACAGATACGCAGTATTTT.

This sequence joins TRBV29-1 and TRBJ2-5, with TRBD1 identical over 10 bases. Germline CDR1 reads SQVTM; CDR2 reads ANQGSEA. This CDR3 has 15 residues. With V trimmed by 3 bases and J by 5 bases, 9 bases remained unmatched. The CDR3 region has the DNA TGCAGCGTTGAGGGGGACAGGGGCGGCAGGGAGACCCAGTACTTC. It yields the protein CSVEGDRGGRETQYF.

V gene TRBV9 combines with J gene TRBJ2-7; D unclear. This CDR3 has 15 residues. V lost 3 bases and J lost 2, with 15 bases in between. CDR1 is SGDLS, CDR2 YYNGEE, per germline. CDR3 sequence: CASSEEADRPYEQYF. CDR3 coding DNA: TGTGCCAGCAGCGAAGAGGCGGACCGGCCCTACGAGCAGTACTTC.

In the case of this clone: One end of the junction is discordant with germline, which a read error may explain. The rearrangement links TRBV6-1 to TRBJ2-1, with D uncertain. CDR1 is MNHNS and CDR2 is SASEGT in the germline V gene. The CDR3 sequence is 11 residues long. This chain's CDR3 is CASSSFNEQFF. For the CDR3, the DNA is TGTGCCAGCAGTTCCTTCAATGAGCAGTTCTTC.

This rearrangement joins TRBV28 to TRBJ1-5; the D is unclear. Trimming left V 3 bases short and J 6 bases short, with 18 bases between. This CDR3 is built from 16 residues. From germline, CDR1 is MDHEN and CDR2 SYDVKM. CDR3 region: CASSFFERRAGQPQHF. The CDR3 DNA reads TGTGCCAGCAGTTTCTTCGAACGGAGGGCGGGTCAGCCCCAGCATTTT.

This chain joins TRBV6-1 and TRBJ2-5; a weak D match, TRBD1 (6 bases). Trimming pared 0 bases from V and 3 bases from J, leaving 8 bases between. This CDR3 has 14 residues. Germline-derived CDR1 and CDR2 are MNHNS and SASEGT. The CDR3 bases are TGTGCCAGCAGTGAAGCAGGGGGAAAAGAGACCCAGTACTTC. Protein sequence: CASSEAGGKETQYF.

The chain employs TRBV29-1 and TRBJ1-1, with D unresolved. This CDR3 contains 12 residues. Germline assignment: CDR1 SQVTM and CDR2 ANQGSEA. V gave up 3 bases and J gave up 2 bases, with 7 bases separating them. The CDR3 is CSVDTGNTEAFF. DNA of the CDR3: TGCAGCGTTGATACGGGTAACACTGAAGCTTTCTTT.

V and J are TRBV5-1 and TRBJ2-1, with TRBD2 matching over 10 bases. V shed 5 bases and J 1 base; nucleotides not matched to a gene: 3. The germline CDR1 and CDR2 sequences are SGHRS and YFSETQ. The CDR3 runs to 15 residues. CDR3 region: CASRSSGSSYNEQFF. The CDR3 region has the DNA TGCGCCAGCAGGTCTAGCGGGAGTTCCTACAATGAGCAGTTCTTC. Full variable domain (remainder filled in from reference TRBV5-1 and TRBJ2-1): KAGVTQTPRYLIKTRGQQVTLSCSPISGHRSVSWYQQTPGQGLQFLFEYFSETQRNKGNFPGRFSGRQFSNSRSEMNVSTLELGDSALYLCASRSSGSSYNEQFFGPGTRLTVL.

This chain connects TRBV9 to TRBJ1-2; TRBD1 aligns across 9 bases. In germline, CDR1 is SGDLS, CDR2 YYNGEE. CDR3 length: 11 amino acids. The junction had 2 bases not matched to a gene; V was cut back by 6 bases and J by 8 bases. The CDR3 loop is CASTGTGGYTF. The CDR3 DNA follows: TGTGCCAGCACCGGGACAGGGGGCTACACCTTC.

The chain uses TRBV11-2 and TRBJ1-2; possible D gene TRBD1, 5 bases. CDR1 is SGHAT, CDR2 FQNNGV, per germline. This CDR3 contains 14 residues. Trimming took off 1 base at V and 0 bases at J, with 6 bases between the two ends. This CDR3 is CASSLGGSNYGYTF. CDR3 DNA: TGTGCCAGCAGCTTAGGGGGCTCTAACTATGGCTACACCTTC.

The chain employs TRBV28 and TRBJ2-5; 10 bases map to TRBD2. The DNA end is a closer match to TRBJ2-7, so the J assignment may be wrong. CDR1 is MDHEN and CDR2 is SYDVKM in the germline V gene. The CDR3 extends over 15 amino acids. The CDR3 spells CASSPPEREGLEQYF. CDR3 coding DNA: TGTGCCAGCAGCCCACCGGAGCGGGAGGGCCTCGAGCAGTACTTC.

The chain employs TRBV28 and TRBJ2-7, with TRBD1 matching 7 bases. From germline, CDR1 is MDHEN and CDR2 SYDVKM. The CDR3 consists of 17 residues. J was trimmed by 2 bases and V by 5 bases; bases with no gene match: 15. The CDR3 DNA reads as TGTGCCAGCAGTACAGGGACAGAGGAGGCGATTACCTACGAGCAGTACTTC. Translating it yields CASSTGTEEAITYEQYF. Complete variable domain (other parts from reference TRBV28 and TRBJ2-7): DVKVTQSSRYLVKRTGEKVFLECVQDMDHENMFWYRQDPGLGLRLIYFSYDVKMKEKGDIPEGYSVSREKKERFSLILESASTNQTSMYLCASSTGTEEAITYEQYFGPGTRLTVT.

The CDR3 here is CASSPARTSGPNYEQYF. Here the CDR3 DNA reads TGTGCCAGTAGTCCCGCCCGGACTAGCGGACCGAACTACGAGCAGTACTTC. The chain joins TRBV19 to TRBJ2-7; 10 bases agree with TRBD2. Germline V gene lookup returns CDR1 LNHDA and CDR2 SQIVND (reference sequence). V shed 5 bases, J shed 3 bases, and the junction held 13 bases outside the gene matches. The CDR3 length is 17 residues. Using reference TRBV19 and TRBJ2-7 for the parts outside the CDR3, the full variable domain is DGGITQSPKYLFRKEGQNVTLSCEQNLNHDAMYWYRQDPGQGLRLIYYSQIVNDFQKGDIAEGYSVSREKKESFPLTVTSAQKNPTAFYLCASSPARTSGPNYEQYFGPGTRLTVT.